Included here is one T cell receptor (beta chain) sequence, with context. With V trimmed by 4 bases and J by 0 bases, 5 bases remained unmatched. This CDR3 has 15 residues. CDR1 and CDR2 from the germline V gene are LNHDA and SQIVND (reference sequence). This entry comes from a study of blood T cell repertoires in COVID-19. The repertoire was sequenced with immunoSEQ multiplex PCR; TCRdb's copy has only in-frame clones and lacks some. The table shows a few hundred thousand clones, with 85% occurring only once. The genes are TRBV19 and TRBJ2-7; TRBD2 matches 8 bases. The sequencing sample was made of peripheral blood. The clonotype comes from a woman aged 18-30 years with acute or convalescent COVID-19. Here the CDR3 DNA reads TGTGCCAGTAGTACCGGACTAGCTTACTCCTACGAGCAGTACTTC. Translating gives CASSTGLAYSYEQYF.